Below, 13 T cell receptor beta chains from the same sample are listed, as sequenced in a study of regulatory T cells in long-lasting Graves disease (dated by TCRdb to the early 2020s). This specimen's time point label, per the study, means: newly diagnosed GD, antithyroid drugs for less than 3 months. RNA was extracted from PBMCs in TRIzol for both TCR sequencing and RNA sequencing. Library creation used multiplex PCR. The sequencer listed for this sample is Illumina HiSeq 4000. To build TCR beta libraries, CDR3 regions were amplified by Arm-PCR using iRepertoire HTBI primers. TCRdb applied fastp at Q25 and MiXCR to the public reads, then kept only in-frame beta chains. Rows with a matching CDR3 protein are joined into one entry that keeps the most common DNA and genes. The sample profile shows 400,000 to 500,000 distinct CDR3 sequences; 16% of them were found once. Together, the top ten hold 9.5% to 12% of the sample.

These data were also filed under a second study, of T cells in Graves' hyperthyroidism and ophthalmopathy.

Sequences were derived from peripheral blood mononuclear cells (PBMCs), sampled at new diagnosis, from a patient treated with antithyroid drugs. The receptor set was obtained from a woman aged 25 to 39 with Graves disease. Donor details come from another sample of the same person, matched by shared clones.

V gene TRBV29-1 combines with J gene TRBJ1-2; 10 nucleotides agree with TRBD1. The CDR3 spans 15 residues. Germline CDR1 reads SQVTM; CDR2 reads ANQGSEA. V was clipped by 7 bases and J by 6 bases; unmatched bases: 14. The CDR3 loop reads CSAIPRDRGSHGYTF. As DNA, the CDR3 is TGCAGCGCTATCCCCCGGGACAGGGGTTCTCATGGCTACACCTTC.

The V and J genes are TRBV6-9 and TRBJ1-5; no reliable D call. The CDR3 loop spans 13 amino acids. Germline-derived CDR1 and CDR2 are MNHGY and SVAAGI. Trimming took 3 bases from V and 5 from J, leaving 8 bases between them. The CDR3 sequence: CASSYIADQPQHF. The CDR3 nucleotides are TGTGCCAGCAGTTACATCGCGGATCAGCCCCAGCATTTT.

This chain connects TRBV6-5 to TRBJ2-3, with 7 bases aligning to TRBD2. The trim removed 2 bases at V and 4 bases at J, leaving 9 bases unmatched. The CDR3 extends over 16 amino acids. Germline CDR1 MNHEY, CDR2 SVGAGI. CDR3: CASSYRKGEGADTQYF. The CDR3 DNA follows: TGTGCCAGCAGTTACAGAAAAGGGGAGGGTGCAGATACGCAGTATTTT.

There are many counts of this clonotype. The rearrangement joins TRBV7-2 to TRBJ2-7; 16 bases are shared with TRBD2. The V and J ends lost 6 bases and 5 bases, in that order; junction bases with no gene match: 10. The CDR3 covers 17 residues. Per germline, CDR1 SGHTA and CDR2 FQGNSA. CDR3 residues: CASRRAGTSGRAHEQYF. CDR3 DNA: TGTGCCAGCAGAAGGGCCGGGACTAGCGGGAGGGCCCACGAGCAGTACTTC.

This clonotype was picked up a small number of times. The gene calls are TRBV25-1 and TRBJ2-1; maybe TRBD2 (5 bases). V lost 5 bases and J lost 10, with 18 bases in between. Germline V gene data show CDR1 as MGHDK and CDR2 as SYGVNS. This CDR3 region has 14 residues. The CDR3, as DNA: TGTGCCAGCAGTCGGACGGGAAGGGAATACGAGCAGTTCTTC. It is translated as CASSRTGREYEQFF. Supplemented by reference TRBV25-1 and TRBJ2-1, the full variable domain reads EADIYQTPRYLVIGTGKKITLECSQTMGHDKMYWYQQDPGMELHLIHYSYGVNSTEKGDLSSESTVSRIRTEHFPLTLESARPSHTSQYLCASSRTGREYEQFFGPGTRLTVL.

At least ten counts were recorded for this clonotype. This chain links TRBV14 with TRBJ2-3; D remains ambiguous. CDR3 length: 15 residues. The germline V gene encodes CDR1 SGHDN and CDR2 FVKESK. With 4 bases removed from V and 6 bases from J, the gap between germline ends came to 17 bases. DNA of the CDR3: TGTGCCAGCAGCCTGCTCGAAGGTTGGCGGGATACGCAGTATTTT. This translates into CASSLLEGWRDTQYF.

This clonotype appeared many times. V and J are TRBV20-1 and TRBJ1-4, with 8 positions matching TRBD1. With 3 bases clipped from V and 5 bases from J, the junction kept 11 bases outside the gene matches. Per the germline V gene, CDR1 is DFQATT and CDR2 is SNEGSKA (reference sequence). The length of the CDR3 is 16 residues. The chain's CDR3 is CSASVVATGVNEKLFF. DNA for the CDR3: TGCAGTGCTAGCGTGGTGGCGACAGGGGTAAATGAAAAACTGTTTTTT.

The rearrangement uses TRBV20-1 and TRBJ1-5; possibly TRBD1 for D (6 bases). Germline V lookup: CDR1 DFQATT, CDR2 SNEGSKA (reference sequence). This CDR3 spans 13 amino acids. V was pared by 3 bases and J by 6 bases, with 12 bases between. CDR3: CSASHREGQPQHF. The CDR3 DNA sequence: TGCAGTGCTAGTCACAGGGAGGGTCAGCCCCAGCATTTT.

This clonotype was seen ten or more times. The V call is TRBV12-3 or TRBV12-4, the J call TRBJ2-3; a possible D gene is TRBD1 (5 bases). The CDR3 spans 14 residues. V dropped 3 bases and J dropped 2 bases, with 9 bases sitting between them. As DNA, the CDR3 is TGTGCCAGCAGTTTGGGCAGGGACACAGATACGCAGTATTTT. Translation gives CASSLGRDTDTQYF.

Many counts were recorded for this clonotype. This rearrangement joins TRBV10-3 to TRBJ2-7; 7 positions match TRBD2. The CDR3 contains 17 residues. Germline CDR1 and CDR2: ENHRY and SYGVKD. V shed 6 bases, J shed 0 bases, and the junction held 14 bases outside the gene matches. CDR3 nucleotide sequence: TGTGCCATCAGGCCGGGACTAACCGAGCTAAGCTCCTACGAGCAGTACTTC. This translates into CAIRPGLTELSSYEQYF.

This sequence joins TRBV7-2 and TRBJ2-2; a weak D match, TRBD2 (7 bases). V was cut by 7 bases and J by 4 bases, with 19 bases left in between. Germline assignment: CDR1 SGHTA and CDR2 FQGNSA. This CDR3 contains 16 residues. In DNA, the CDR3 is TGTGCCAGCACTTCAGATCGGGGAGGGGGCACCGGGGAGCTGTTTTTT. Translating it yields CASTSDRGGGTGELFF. Full variable domain (remainder filled in from reference TRBV7-2 and TRBJ2-2): GAGVSQSPSNKVTEKGKDVELRCDPISGHTALYWYRQSLGQGLEFLIYFQGNSAPDKSGLPSDRFSAERTGGSVSTLTIQRTQQEDSAVYLCASTSDRGGGTGELFFGEGSRLTVL.

This clonotype was picked up a small number of times. V usage is TRBV6-1 and J usage is TRBJ2-7; maybe TRBD1 (6 bases). The ends were cut back, 4 bases at V and 3 bases at J, with 10 bases in the middle. The germline V gene encodes CDR1 MNHNS and CDR2 SASEGT. The CDR3 is made up of 13 amino acids. DNA for the CDR3: TGTGCCAGCAGTGTTCGGGACAACTACGAGCAGTACTTC. It specifies CASSVRDNYEQYF.

V usage is TRBV15 and J usage is TRBJ1-4, with D unclear. In germline, CDR1 is LNHNV, CDR2 YYDKDF (reference sequence). CDR3 size: 13 residues. Trimming shortened V by 4 bases and J by 7 bases, and 10 bases separated the two germline ends. CDR3 sequence: CATSIGRAEKLFF. The DNA for the CDR3 is TGTGCCACCAGCATCGGCAGAGCTGAAAAACTGTTTTTT.